This TCR beta chain derives from a study of response to subunit inactivated influenza vaccine. Study-level findings and limits: Only a handful of new T cells, the authors suggested, are recruited with each seasonal influenza vaccination.

Via MiXCR, TCRdb re-called the RT-PCR reads, giving one row per CDR3 protein. The data show about half a million distinct CDR3 sequences, around 8% seen once. Trimming cost V 4 bases and J 8 bases; bases outside gene matches: 5. Germline V lookup: CDR1 SGHRS, CDR2 YFSETQ. This CDR3 comprises 13 residues. About this clonotype itself: Its antigen is not identified.

V usage is TRBV5-1 and J usage is TRBJ2-1; TRBD1 agrees at 8 bases. The clonotype was recovered from a man aged 45 to 70 who received an inactivated influenza vaccine. This specimen was PBMCs from blood, taken 23 months after vaccination. The CDR3 here is CASSPDRVYEQFF. The DNA of the CDR3 is TGCGCCAGCAGCCCGGACAGGGTATATGAGCAGTTCTTC.